The rows below give T cell receptor beta chains drawn from one sample of a study of T-cell reconstitution after alpha-beta-depleted transplantation in children. TCRdb passed the PCR reads through MiXCR, listing each CDR3 protein once. The repertoire holds about 190,000 distinct CDR3 sequences, with 11% as singletons. The sequenced sample was PBMCs, obtained before TCRalphabeta/CD19-depleted stem cell transplant. The receptors were gathered from a boy aged 2 to 10 with acute myeloid leukemia, due to receive a stem cell transplant. Each CDR3 is given with its conserved first and last residue. The D gene is left open where the match is weak. A row's size may be missing; if present it is once, few, many or a size class.

v_call	j_call	d_call	clone_size	cdr3_aa	cdr3_nt
TRBV6-5	TRBJ1-1	TRBD1	many	CASSYSTSGRGTTEAFF	TGTGCCAGCAGTTACTCGACCTCCGGCAGGGGGACCACTGAAGCTTTCTTT
TRBV3-1	TRBJ2-5	-	many	CASSQRGAETQYF	TGTGCCAGCAGCCAAAGGGGAGCGGAGACCCAGTACTTC
TRBV5-6	TRBJ1-6	-	many	CASSLDAGIHSPLHF	TGTGCCAGCAGCTTGGATGCCGGGATCCATTCACCCCTCCACTTT
TRBV7-9	TRBJ2-7	-	many	CASSASYEQYF	TGTGCCAGCAGCGCCTCCTACGAGCAGTACTTC
TRBV30	TRBJ1-6	-	many	CAWVLADSFNSPLHF	TGTGCCTGGGTCCTTGCCGACAGCTTTAATTCACCCCTCCACTTT
TRBV4-1	TRBJ2-3	-	medium-sized	CASSPDLDPRDTQYF	TGCGCCAGCAGCCCCGACCTGGACCCTCGCGATACGCAGTATTTT
TRBV7-7	TRBJ2-3	-	-	CASSLEVAGSDTQYF	TGTGCCAGCAGCTTAGAGGTAGCCGGCTCAGATACACAGTATTTT
TRBV6-6	TRBJ1-1	-	many	CASNQGGTAEAFF	TGTGCCAGCAACCAAGGGGGGACGGCTGAAGCTTTCTTT
TRBV20-1	TRBJ1-1	-	many	CSAIIPAQVRIMNTEAFF	TGCAGTGCTATAATCCCAGCCCAAGTACGGATTATGAACACTGAAGCTTTCTTT
TRBV28	TRBJ1-1	-	many	CASSGQGQLTEAFF	TGTGCCAGCAGTGGGCAGGGACAACTCACTGAAGCTTTCTTT
TRBV7-9	TRBJ2-3	-	many	CASSSSSATDTQYF	TGTGCCAGCAGCTCGTCTAGCGCCACAGATACGCAGTATTTT